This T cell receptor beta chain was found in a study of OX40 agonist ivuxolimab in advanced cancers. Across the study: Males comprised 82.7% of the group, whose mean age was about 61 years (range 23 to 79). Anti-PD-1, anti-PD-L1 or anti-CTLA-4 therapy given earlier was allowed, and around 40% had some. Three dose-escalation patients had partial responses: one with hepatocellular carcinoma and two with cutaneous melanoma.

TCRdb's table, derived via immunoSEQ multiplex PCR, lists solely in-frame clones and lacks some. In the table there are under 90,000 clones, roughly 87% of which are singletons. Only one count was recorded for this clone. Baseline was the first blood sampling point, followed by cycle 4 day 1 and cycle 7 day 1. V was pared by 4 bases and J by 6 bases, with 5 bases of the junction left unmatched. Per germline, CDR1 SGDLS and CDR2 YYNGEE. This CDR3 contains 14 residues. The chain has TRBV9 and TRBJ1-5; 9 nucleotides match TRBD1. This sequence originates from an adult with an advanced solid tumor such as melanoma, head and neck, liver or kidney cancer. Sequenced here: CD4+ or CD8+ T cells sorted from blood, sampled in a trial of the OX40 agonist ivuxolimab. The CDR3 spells CASSLTGGGQPQHF. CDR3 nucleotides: TGTGCCAGCAGCCTTACAGGGGGCGGTCAGCCCCAGCATTTT.